The 27 T cell receptor beta chains reported below all come from one sample, sequenced in a study of cytomegalovirus exposure and HLA in healthy donors. Both 60 Vbeta primers and 13 Jbeta primers went into the PCR. Method: immunoSEQ multiplex PCR; TCRdb's copy keeps in-frame clones and lacks some. The table lists 100,000 to 150,000 clones, 81% of them singletons. Sequencing was performed on PBMCs. Receptor source: a man aged 18 to 29 in good health and CMV-seropositive.

The V gene is TRBV7-2, the J gene TRBJ1-1, with D unresolved. The CDR3 length is 14 residues. The V gene's germline CDR1 is SGHTA and CDR2 FQGNSA. Trimming left V 1 base short and J 8 bases short, with 14 bases between. The CDR3 DNA reads TGTGCCAGCAGCTTAGGGCAAGGAGTAAAAGAAGCTTTCTTT. Amino acid sequence: CASSLGQGVKEAFF. The full variable domain, its missing parts supplied by reference TRBV7-2 and TRBJ1-1, is GAGVSQSPSNKVTEKGKDVELRCDPISGHTALYWYRQSLGQGLEFLIYFQGNSAPDKSGLPSDRFSAERTGGSVSTLTIQRTQQEDSAVYLCASSLGQGVKEAFFGQGTRLTVV.

DNA of the CDR3: TGTGCCTGGAGACTTACAGGGATTGGGTCTGGAAACACCATATATTTT. This codes for CAWRLTGIGSGNTIYF. The chain carries TRBV30 and TRBJ1-3; possible D gene TRBD1, 6 bases. V was shortened by 3 bases and J by 1 base, with 16 bases between the two germline ends. Germline V gene lookup returns CDR1 GTSNPN and CDR2 SVGIG (reference sequence). The CDR3 sequence is 16 residues long. The whole variable domain, remainder taken from reference TRBV30 and TRBJ1-3, is SQTIHQWPATLVQPVGSPLSLECTVEGTSNPNLYWYRQAAGRGLQLLFYSVGIGQISSEVPQNLSASRPQDRQFILSSKKLLLSDSGFYLCAWRLTGIGSGNTIYFGEGSWLTVV.

The J gene is TRBJ1-1, the V gene TRBV11-2; TRBD1 is a possible D gene (6 bases). Per the germline V gene, CDR1 is SGHAT and CDR2 is FQNNGV. The CDR3 sequence is 13 residues long. V shed 2 bases and J shed 3 bases, with 7 bases lying between them. Here the CDR3 reads CASSLSGDTEAFF. The CDR3 coding sequence is TGTGCCAGCAGCTTATCAGGGGACACTGAAGCTTTCTTT.

This chain connects TRBV4-3 to TRBJ2-7; 7 bases agree with TRBD2. Looked up from germline, CDR1 is LGHNA and CDR2 is YSLEER. There are 16 residues in the CDR3. Unmatched junction bases numbered 5, after V lost 0 bases and J lost 0 bases. CDR3 amino acids: CASSQDTSAGSYEQYF. DNA of the CDR3: TGCGCCAGCAGCCAAGACACTAGCGCTGGCTCCTACGAGCAGTACTTC.

This clone was detected a few times. This rearrangement joins TRBV7-9 to TRBJ2-1, with a possible D match to TRBD2 (6 bases). The CDR3 length is 13 residues. V was trimmed by 0 bases and J by 8 bases, leaving 8 bases between them. The germline V gene has CDR1 SEHNR and CDR2 FQNEAQ (reference sequence). The chain's CDR3 is CASSLARGDEQFF. CDR3 DNA: TGTGCCAGCAGCTTAGCGCGGGGAGATGAGCAGTTCTTC.

The J gene is TRBJ2-1, the V gene TRBV6-6, with 9 bases aligning to TRBD1. V gave up 0 bases and J gave up 5 bases; unmatched junction bases: 5. Germline V lookup: CDR1 MNHNY, CDR2 SVGAGI (reference sequence). CDR3 length: 16 amino acids. CDR3 nucleotide sequence: TGTGCCAGCAGTTACTCAACCGGGACAGGGCACAATGAGCAGTTCTTC. Its protein product is CASSYSTGTGHNEQFF.

The V call is TRBV2, the J call TRBJ2-1, with 8 positions matching TRBD2. Germline loops: CDR1 SNHLY, CDR2 FYNNEI. The J segment lost 8 bases and the V segment lost 9 bases, leaving 12 bases of the junction unmatched. This CDR3 comprises 14 residues. The CDR3 DNA sequence: TGTGCCAGAGCCAAGCGGGAGAATATCGATGAGCAGTTCTTC. Amino acid sequence: CARAKRENIDEQFF. Variable domain in full (rest from reference TRBV2 and TRBJ2-1): EPEVTQTPSHQVTQMGQEVILRCVPISNHLYFYWYRQILGQKVEFLVSFYNNEISEKSEIFDDQFSVERPDGSNFTLKIRSTKLEDSAMYFCARAKRENIDEQFFGPGTRLTVL.

The rearrangement uses TRBV6-1 and TRBJ1-1, with 7 positions matching TRBD1. Trimming removed 5 bases from V and 5 bases from J; junction bases left unmatched: 11. This CDR3 is built from 15 residues. Germline CDR1 MNHNS, CDR2 SASEGT. The CDR3 loop reads CASSSQGVEGTEAFF. CDR3 nucleotide sequence: TGTGCCAGCAGTTCCCAGGGGGTTGAGGGGACTGAAGCTTTCTTT.

This clone has just a few counts. The rearrangement joins TRBV14 to TRBJ1-4; TRBD1 matches at 7 bases. The J segment lost 3 bases and the V segment lost 6 bases, leaving 13 bases of the junction unmatched. The CDR3 loop spans 17 amino acids. Germline assignment: CDR1 SGHDN and CDR2 FVKESK. This chain's CDR3 is CASSSITGAVANEKLFF. CDR3 nucleotide sequence: TGTGCCAGCAGTTCAATCACAGGGGCCGTGGCTAATGAAAAACTGTTTTTT. Variable domain in full (rest from reference TRBV14 and TRBJ1-4): EAGVTQFPSHSVIEKGQTVTLRCDPISGHDNLYWYRRVMGKEIKFLLHFVKESKQDESGMPNNRFLAERTGGTYSTLKVQPAELEDSGVYFCASSSITGAVANEKLFFGSGTQLSVL.

The V and J genes are TRBV10-3 and TRBJ1-6, with 9 bases matching TRBD1. The junction had 3 bases not matched to a gene; V was cut back by 10 bases and J by 8 bases. The germline gives CDR1 ENHRY, CDR2 SYGVKD. There are 12 residues in the CDR3. The CDR3, as DNA: TGTGCCAGTACAGGGGGCGATTCACCCCTCCACTTT. Translated, it gives CASTGGDSPLHF.

The V gene is TRBV9, the J gene TRBJ1-1, with D tentatively TRBD1 (5 bases). CDR3 size: 14 residues. CDR1 and CDR2 (germline): SGDLS, YYNGEE. Trimming removed 7 bases at V and 3 bases at J, with 16 bases between. The CDR3 region has the DNA TGTGCCAGCGGAGGAGGGGAGTCGGACACTGAAGCTTTCTTT. Translated: CASGGGESDTEAFF.

This chain connects TRBV18 to TRBJ1-1, with D possibly being TRBD1 (5 bases). The CDR3 consists of 14 residues. Trimming shortened V by 3 bases and J by 4 bases, and 12 bases separated the two germline ends. CDR1 is KGHSH and CDR2 is LQKENI in the germline V gene. CDR3 loop: CASSPAGLGTEAFF. The CDR3 nucleotides are TGTGCCAGCTCACCCGCAGGGCTCGGCACTGAAGCTTTCTTT.

This chain links TRBV9 with TRBJ2-5, with TRBD2 identical over 9 bases. The CDR3 spans 17 residues. The germline V gene has CDR1 SGDLS and CDR2 YYNGEE. J lost 4 bases, V lost 7 bases, and 17 bases had no gene match. CDR3 region: CASSLSSGIGGGETQYF. The DNA for the CDR3 is TGTGCCAGCTCCCTATCTAGCGGGATTGGGGGTGGAGAGACCCAGTACTTC.

This chain links TRBV10-3 with TRBJ1-3; 7 bases align to TRBD1. V lost 10 bases to trimming and J lost 0 bases; unmatched junction nucleotides: 0. The V gene's germline CDR1 is ENHRY and CDR2 SYGVKD. The CDR3 consists of 12 residues. CDR3 DNA: TGTGCCACAGGGGGCTCTGGAAACACCATATATTTT. It specifies CATGGSGNTIYF.

The V call is TRBV6-1, the J call TRBJ1-5; tentatively, D is TRBD1 (5 bases). V was trimmed by 3 bases and J by 7 bases, leaving 22 bases between them. Germline lookup yields CDR1 MNHNS and CDR2 SASEGT. This CDR3 is 17 amino acids long. The CDR3: CASSDGAGPKEGQPQHF. The CDR3 DNA reads TGTGCCAGCAGTGATGGGGCAGGCCCAAAGGAAGGACAGCCCCAGCATTTT.

V usage is TRBV27 and J usage is TRBJ1-6, with D tentatively TRBD1 (6 bases). CDR3 length: 13 amino acids. Germline-derived CDR1 and CDR2 are MNHEY and SMNVEV (reference sequence). Between the trimmed V and J ends, which lost 6 bases and 10 bases, there was a span of 13 bases. The CDR3 loop reads CASRLSGVSPLHF. CDR3 DNA: TGTGCCAGCAGGCTTTCAGGGGTCTCACCCCTCCACTTT.

The gene calls are TRBV10-2 and TRBJ2-3, with D tentatively TRBD1 (5 bases). The germline gives CDR1 WSHSY, CDR2 SAAADI. The CDR3 has 12 amino acids. The germline V and J ends were trimmed by 6 bases and 6 bases, with 10 bases remaining between them. CDR3 nucleotides: TGCGCCAGCAGGGGGCCGCAGGATACGCAGTATTTT. Amino acid sequence: CASRGPQDTQYF.

This chain links TRBV9 with TRBJ1-1, with D possibly TRBD1 on 6 matching bases. V was clipped by 3 bases and J by 1 base, with 10 bases between them. CDR3 length equals 14 residues. Germline CDR1 and CDR2: SGDLS and YYNGEE. CDR3 sequence (DNA): TGTGCCAGCAGCGGATGGGGGCCGAACACTGAAGCTTTCTTT. Its translation is CASSGWGPNTEAFF.

This chain links TRBV5-8 with TRBJ2-5, with D tentatively TRBD1 (5 bases). The end of the DNA is better explained by TRBJ2-7, so the J call may be wrong. Germline values: CDR1 SGHTS, CDR2 YDEGEE. The CDR3 sequence is 14 residues long. CDR3 bases: TGTGCCAGCAGCTTGCAGGGTCGAGAGTACGAGCAGTACTTC. Residues: CASSLQGREYEQYF.

J is TRBJ2-2 and V is TRBV19; tentative D call: TRBD2 (5 bases). CDR3 length equals 14 residues. The germline V gene encodes CDR1 LNHDA and CDR2 SQIVND (reference sequence). V was cut by 7 bases and J by 5 bases, with 14 bases left in between. The CDR3 sequence: CASTHGIGTGELFF. The CDR3 nucleotides are TGTGCCAGTACCCACGGGATCGGAACCGGGGAGCTGTTTTTT.

This chain connects TRBV10-3 to TRBJ1-2, with D possibly matching TRBD1 (6 bases). V gave up 4 bases and J gave up 6 bases, with 15 bases separating them. CDR3 size: 14 residues. Germline-derived CDR1 and CDR2 are ENHRY and SYGVKD. CDR3 region: CAISGPGVGDGYTF. The CDR3 DNA is TGTGCCATCAGTGGCCCAGGGGTCGGGGATGGCTACACCTTC.

The chain combines TRBV7-2 with TRBJ2-7; the match to TRBD1 covers 10 bases. J gave up 5 bases and V 2 bases, and 6 bases lay outside the gene matches. CDR1 is SGHTA, CDR2 FQGNSA, per germline. This CDR3 has 15 residues. CDR3: CASSLPTGGWNEQYF. Written as DNA, the CDR3 is TGTGCCAGCAGCTTACCGACAGGGGGCTGGAACGAGCAGTACTTC.

This rearrangement joins TRBV10-3 to TRBJ2-5; TRBD1 agrees at 11 bases. This CDR3 spans 16 amino acids. Trimming took 10 bases from V and 2 from J; bases not matched to a gene: 12. Germline-derived CDR1 and CDR2 are ENHRY and SYGVKD. In nucleotides, the CDR3 is TGTGCCAGCCGGTGGGGACAGGGGGATGGGCAAGAGACCCAGTACTTC. Protein product: CASRWGQGDGQETQYF.

The CDR3 protein is CSGRDNGRFF. CDR3 sequence (DNA): TGCAGCGGTAGGGACAATGGTAGGTTCTTC. The chain is built from TRBV29-1 and TRBJ2-1, with D possibly being TRBD1 (6 bases). Trimming cost V 7 bases and J 15 bases, with 16 bases left between them. Germline V lookup: CDR1 SQVTM, CDR2 ANQGSEA. The CDR3 has 10 residues.

The V gene is TRBV7-6, the J gene TRBJ2-2; 9 bases map to TRBD1. Germline CDR1 reads SGHVS; CDR2 reads FNYEAQ. V lost 2 bases, J lost 7 bases, and 8 bases stayed unmatched. CDR3 size: 16 residues. The chain's CDR3 is CASSLSRDREGGELFF. The DNA of the CDR3 is TGTGCCAGCAGCTTATCCCGGGACAGGGAGGGCGGGGAGCTGTTTTTT.

This sequence joins TRBV7-2 and TRBJ1-4; D is possibly TRBD1 (5 bases). From germline, CDR1 is SGHTA and CDR2 FQGNSA. The CDR3 covers 15 residues. Between the trimmed V and J ends, which lost 6 bases and 2 bases, there was a span of 13 bases. CDR3 nucleotide sequence: TGTGCCAGCAGGCCGGGGGACGGCACTAATGAAAAACTGTTTTTT. It is translated as CASRPGDGTNEKLFF.

The chain uses TRBV7-9 and TRBJ2-2; possibly TRBD2 for D (5 bases). The ends were cut back, 5 bases at V and 6 bases at J, with 13 bases in the middle. There are 14 residues in the CDR3. Germline-derived CDR1 and CDR2 are SEHNR and FQNEAQ (reference sequence). The CDR3 is CASSQNDGAGELFF. The DNA for the CDR3 is TGTGCCAGCAGCCAAAACGACGGGGCCGGGGAGCTGTTTTTT.